This TCR beta chain comes out of a study of early T cells in non-severe SARS-CoV-2 infection. Whole-study findings and limits: VDJdb-based annotation leaned toward anti-spike CD8 responses and missed private and CD4 specificities.

This clonotype turned up a few times. What it recognizes is unknown. CDR1 is KGHSH, CDR2 LQKENI, per germline. The J segment lost 0 bases and the V segment lost 1 base, leaving 5 bases of the junction unmatched. The CDR3 contains 18 residues. Separate cDNA molecules each had unique molecular identifiers attached to them. Each CDR3 protein is one row after TCRdb ran MiXCR on the 5' RACE reads. The sample holds 65,000 to 80,000 distinct CDR3 sequences, around 11% seen once. The rearrangement joins TRBV18 to TRBJ2-6, with 8 bases that match TRBD1. This TCR was sampled from an adult who was a healthcare worker with PCR-confirmed SARS-CoV-2 infection or an uninfected control (not recorded which). Sequenced material: whole blood. For the CDR3, the DNA is TGTGCCAGCTCACCACTTTCAGGACAGGGCTCTGGGGCCAACGTCCTGACTTTC. It translates to CASSPLSGQGSGANVLTF. Supplemented by reference TRBV18 and TRBJ2-6, the full variable domain reads NAGVMQNPRHLVRRRGQEARLRCSPMKGHSHVYWYRQLPEEGLKFMVYLQKENIIDESGMPKERFSAEFPKEGPSILRIQQVVRGDSAAYFCASSPLSGQGSGANVLTFGAGSRLTVL.